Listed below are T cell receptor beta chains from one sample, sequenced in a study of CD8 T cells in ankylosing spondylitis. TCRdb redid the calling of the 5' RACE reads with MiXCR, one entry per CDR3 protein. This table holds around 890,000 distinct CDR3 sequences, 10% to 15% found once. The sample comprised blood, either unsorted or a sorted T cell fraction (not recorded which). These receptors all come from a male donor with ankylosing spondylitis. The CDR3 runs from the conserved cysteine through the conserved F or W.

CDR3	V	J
CASSPGAGLTDDEKLFF	TRBV27	TRBJ1-4
CASSLGPGSSYNEQFF	TRBV7-2	TRBJ2-1
CASSRTQGSYEQYF	TRBV6-1	TRBJ2-7
CSARRGQGGNEQYF	TRBV20-1	TRBJ2-7
CAWAGGGGETQYF	TRBV30	TRBJ2-5
CASHRLAGGPPSSF	TRBV6-1	TRBJ2-5
CASRPGYSSYEQYF	TRBV12-3/TRBV12-4	TRBJ2-7
CASSSRAGRTDTQYF	TRBV5-6	TRBJ2-3
CASSLTPLSLGLYGYTF	TRBV5-5	TRBJ1-2
CASSQGGLAGNEQFF	TRBV4-2	TRBJ2-1
CASSPTTYEQYF	TRBV12-3/TRBV12-4	TRBJ2-7
CASSPLGRTYEQYF	TRBV18	TRBJ2-7
CASSQGAASLQETQYF	TRBV4-3	TRBJ2-5
CSASRRQGDTDTQYF	TRBV20-1	TRBJ2-3
CASSLVSGYEGEAFF	TRBV12-3/TRBV12-4	TRBJ1-1
CSARGTQYEKLFF	TRBV20-1	TRBJ1-4
CASSSPAGTSTDTQYF	TRBV7-2	TRBJ2-3
CATSDPPGPRRDTQYF	TRBV24-1	TRBJ2-3
CAISDRGQPQHF	TRBV10-3	TRBJ1-5
CASSVEGLSPETQYF	TRBV9	TRBJ2-5
CASSPAVKGTQYF	TRBV18	TRBJ2-5
CASSLAAAGEQFF	TRBV5-1	TRBJ2-1
CASSWVQVAKNIQYF	TRBV7-2	TRBJ2-4
CASSFLVTSGRRETQYF	TRBV11-2	TRBJ2-5
CSARLTERSSYEQYF	TRBV20-1	TRBJ2-7
CASSLIQDGYTF	TRBV12-3/TRBV12-4	TRBJ1-2
CSVDPGLAGKNIQYF	TRBV29-1	TRBJ2-4
CASISLAEEGRNEQFF	TRBV4-2	TRBJ2-1
CASSVGVGGGEETQYF	TRBV9	TRBJ2-5
CASSTVNTGELFF	TRBV6-4	TRBJ2-2
CSASILSHPDTQYF	TRBV20-1	TRBJ2-3
CAVVGPENTEAFF	TRBV28	TRBJ1-1
CAISESSGGSGANVLTF	TRBV10-3	TRBJ2-6
CASSRTLSNYGYTF	TRBV5-6	TRBJ1-2
CASSPPYKYEQYF	TRBV12-3/TRBV12-4	TRBJ2-7
CASSPLWRNSYNEQFF	TRBV28	TRBJ2-1
CSVEVIVVGTEAFF	TRBV29-1	TRBJ1-1
CSAIPGLAGPTDTQYF	TRBV20-1	TRBJ2-3
CASSRGTATEQYF	TRBV11-2	TRBJ2-7
CASSQGTVNEKLFF	TRBV12-3/TRBV12-4	TRBJ1-4
CASVIRLAGNNEQFF	TRBV12-3/TRBV12-4	TRBJ2-1
CSARTPGGDIQYF	TRBV20-1	TRBJ2-4
CASSRTVYNEKLFF	TRBV11-2	TRBJ1-4
CASARAGQGDTQYF	TRBV7-8	TRBJ2-3
CASSYFRDNSPLHF	TRBV6-2/TRBV6-3	TRBJ1-6
CASGLTSGRSSAYEQYF	TRBV6-2/TRBV6-3	TRBJ2-7
CASSGGWIWTDTQYF	TRBV11-2	TRBJ2-3
CASSWDLNEKLFF	TRBV2	TRBJ1-4
CSASTAQGDYGYTF	TRBV20-1	TRBJ1-2
CASSNRDGYYGYTF	TRBV7-9	TRBJ1-2
CSARPMTGGYGYTF	TRBV20-1	TRBJ1-2
CSASRAAYGYTF	TRBV20-1	TRBJ1-2
CASSVPGQTETQYF	TRBV9	TRBJ2-5
CASSWTSGATEETQYF	TRBV28	TRBJ2-5
CSARERGGRFVQYF	TRBV20-1	TRBJ2-5
CASSAAWVLTDTQYF	TRBV19	TRBJ2-3
CASSLDFYLMNTEAFF	TRBV7-2	TRBJ1-1
CSVDTGTGEAFF	TRBV29-1	TRBJ1-1
CASSSVINEQFF	TRBV7-9	TRBJ2-1
CASSDPGTGVSPLHF	TRBV25-1	TRBJ1-6